This TCR beta chain was found in a study of blood T cell repertoires in COVID-19. The V and J ends lost 0 bases and 5 bases respectively, with 11 bases between them. The CDR3 length is 14 residues. Germline V gene lookup returns CDR1 SGHTS and CDR2 YDEGEE. Original processing notes: The authors estimated nucleated cell counts from reference gene primer amplification. Sequenced by immunoSEQ multiplex PCR; TCRdb stores in-frame clones only, minus some. D and trimming were read from the DNA, whereas the V and J calls and clone size are those reported in that table. Seen here are approximately 90,000 clones, approximately 88% observed once, and the top ten hold 31%.

This TCR derives from a woman of 80 years or more with active or convalescent COVID-19. The chain uses TRBV5-8 and TRBJ2-5; D unresolved. The specimen was peripheral blood. The CDR3 region is CASSLGIAVETQYF. As DNA, the CDR3 is TGTGCCAGCAGCTTGGGGATAGCCGTGGAGACCCAGTACTTC.